The sequence of this T cell receptor beta chain was determined in a study of cytomegalovirus exposure and HLA in healthy donors. In its sample, this clone was seen once. Its target is unknown. This CDR3 is 13 amino acids long. Germline CDR1 and CDR2: LGHNA and YSLEER. V shed 1 base and J shed 3 bases, with 6 bases lying between them. Regarding the study as a whole: TCR beta V segments were, for the most part, productive about 87% or about 30% of the time in an earlier analysis. Most sequenced TCRs were rare (though some public TCRs occurred in many donors). A later analysis showed HLA-associated TCR beta chains outstripping equally common others in clonal expansion.

60 Vbeta and 13 Jbeta primers were used in PCR. The repertoire was sequenced with immunoSEQ multiplex PCR; TCRdb's copy has only in-frame clones and lacks some. The sample holds around 130,000 clones; roughly 80% are singletons and the top ten take roughly 4%. In nominal health when sampled, donors likely had unrecorded immune exposures nonetheless. This clonotype was sampled from a woman between 35 and 50 years old in good health and CMV-seronegative. V and J are TRBV4-3 and TRBJ1-1; D is undetermined. The sample was PBMCs. CDR3 sequence: CASSQVQHTEAFF. CDR3 DNA sequence: TGCGCCAGCAGCCAAGTACAGCACACTGAAGCTTTCTTT.